Sequencing of this TCR beta chain was carried out in a study of blood T cell repertoires in COVID-19. Study information: PBMCs, B-cell-depleted T cells, or T cells provided the cDNA or gDNA that made up the material.

CDR1 and CDR2 from the germline V gene are MNHEY and SVGAGI. The germline V and J ends were trimmed by 7 bases and 4 bases, with 19 bases remaining between them. This CDR3 contains 15 residues. Assay: immunoSEQ multiplex PCR; the TCRdb copy retains only in-frame clones and omits some. The table shows more than 200,000 clones, with 75% to 85% occurring only once. This clonotype was obtained from a woman aged 40 to 50 who had recovered from COVID-19. Sequencing used peripheral blood. The chain uses TRBV6-5 and TRBJ2-5; no definite D call. The CDR3 DNA reads as TGTGCCAGCACTAGAGACTCCGGCGTGGGAGAGACCCAGTACTTC. This sequence encodes CASTRDSGVGETQYF.